These T cell receptor beta chains were read from a single sample in a study of CD8+ T cells in alopecia areata. The method was immunoSEQ multiplex PCR; TCRdb's version includes in-frame clones alone and lacks a portion of them. The sample yields about 200,000 clones, just over 55% seen once. What was sequenced was CD8+ T cells sorted from blood. These TCRs come from a human donor in good health. The CDR3 runs from the conserved cysteine through the conserved F or W. D genes are given only for firm matches.

J | D | V | CDR3 | DNA
TRBJ2-1 | - | TRBV5-6 | CASSLDGYNEQFF | TGTGCCAGCAGCTTGGACGGTTACAATGAGCAGTTCTTC
TRBJ1-1 | - | TRBV29-1 | CSVEVWTEAFF | TGCAGCGTTGAAGTATGGACTGAAGCTTTCTTT
TRBJ2-1 | TRBD1 | TRBV30 | CAWSVGQGENEQFF | TGTGCCTGGAGTGTGGGACAGGGGGAGAATGAGCAGTTCTTC
TRBJ2-7 | TRBD2 | TRBV30 | CAWTSGGSYEQYF | TGTGCCTGGACTAGCGGGGGGTCCTACGAGCAGTACTTC
TRBJ1-1 | - | TRBV5-6 | CASRNPMGRTEAFF | TGTGCCAGCAGGAACCCAATGGGGCGCACTGAAGCTTTCTTT
TRBJ2-4 | - | TRBV4-1 | CASSQDKGHLLDKNIQYF | TGCGCCAGCAGCCAAGATAAGGGCCATCTCCTGGACAAAAACATTCAGTACTTC
TRBJ2-7 | - | TRBV13 | CASSGRNKTYEQYF | TGTGCCAGCAGCGGAAGAAATAAAACCTACGAGCAGTACTTC
TRBJ2-3 | - | TRBV11-2 | CASSRQGPTDTQYF | TGTGCCAGCAGTCGACAAGGTCCCACAGATACGCAGTATTTT
TRBJ2-1 | TRBD2 | TRBV4-1 | CASSQESGGGYEQFF | TGCGCCAGCAGCCAAGAGAGCGGGGGGGGATATGAGCAGTTCTTC
TRBJ2-1 | - | TRBV4-1 | CASSQAGKGYNEQFF | TGCGCCAGCAGCCAAGCGGGGAAGGGCTACAATGAGCAGTTCTTC